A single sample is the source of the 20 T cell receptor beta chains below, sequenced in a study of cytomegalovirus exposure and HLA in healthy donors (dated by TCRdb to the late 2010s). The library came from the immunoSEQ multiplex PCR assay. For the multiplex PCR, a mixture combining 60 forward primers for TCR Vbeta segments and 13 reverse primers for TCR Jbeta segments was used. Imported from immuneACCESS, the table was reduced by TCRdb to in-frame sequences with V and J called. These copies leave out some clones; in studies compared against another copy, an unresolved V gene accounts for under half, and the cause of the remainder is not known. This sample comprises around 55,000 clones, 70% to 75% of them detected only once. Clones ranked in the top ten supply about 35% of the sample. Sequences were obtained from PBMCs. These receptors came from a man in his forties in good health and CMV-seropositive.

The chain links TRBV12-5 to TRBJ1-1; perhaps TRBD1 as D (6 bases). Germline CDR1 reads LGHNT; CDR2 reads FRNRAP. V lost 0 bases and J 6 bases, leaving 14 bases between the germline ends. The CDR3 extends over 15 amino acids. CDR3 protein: CASGLVAGTHSEAFF. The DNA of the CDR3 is TGTGCTAGTGGTTTGGTAGCGGGGACACATTCTGAAGCTTTCTTT.

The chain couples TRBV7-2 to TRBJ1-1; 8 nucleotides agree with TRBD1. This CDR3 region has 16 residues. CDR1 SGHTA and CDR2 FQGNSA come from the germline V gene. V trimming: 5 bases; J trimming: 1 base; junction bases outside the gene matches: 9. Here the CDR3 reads CASSDTGGKPNTEAFF. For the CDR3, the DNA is TGTGCCAGCAGCGATACAGGGGGAAAGCCGAACACTGAAGCTTTCTTT.

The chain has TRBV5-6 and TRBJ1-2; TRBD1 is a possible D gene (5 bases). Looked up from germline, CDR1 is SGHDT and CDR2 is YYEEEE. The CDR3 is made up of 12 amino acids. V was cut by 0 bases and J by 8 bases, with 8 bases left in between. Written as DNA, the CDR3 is TGTGCCAGCAGCTTGGGGCAGGGAGGCTACACCTTC. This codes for CASSLGQGGYTF.

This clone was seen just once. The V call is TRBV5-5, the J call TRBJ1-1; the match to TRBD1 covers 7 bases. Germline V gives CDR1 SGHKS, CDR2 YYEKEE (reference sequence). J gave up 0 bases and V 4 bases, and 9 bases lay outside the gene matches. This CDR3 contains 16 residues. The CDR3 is CASSIAPGQMNTEAFF. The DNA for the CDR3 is TGTGCCAGCAGCATAGCTCCGGGACAGATGAACACTGAAGCTTTCTTT.

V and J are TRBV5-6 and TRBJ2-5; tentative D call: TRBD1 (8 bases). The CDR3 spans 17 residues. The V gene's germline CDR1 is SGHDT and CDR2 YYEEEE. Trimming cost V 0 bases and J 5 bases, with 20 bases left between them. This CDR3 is CASSLVSGGGGAETQYF. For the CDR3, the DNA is TGTGCCAGCAGCTTGGTTTCAGGGGGCGGGGGTGCGGAGACCCAGTACTTC.

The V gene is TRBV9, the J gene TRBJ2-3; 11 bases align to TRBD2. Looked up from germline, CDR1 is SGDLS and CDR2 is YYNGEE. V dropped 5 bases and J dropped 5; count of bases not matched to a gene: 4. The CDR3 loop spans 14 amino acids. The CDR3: CASSTSGGLDTQYF. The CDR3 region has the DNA TGTGCCAGCAGTACTAGCGGGGGATTAGATACGCAGTATTTT.

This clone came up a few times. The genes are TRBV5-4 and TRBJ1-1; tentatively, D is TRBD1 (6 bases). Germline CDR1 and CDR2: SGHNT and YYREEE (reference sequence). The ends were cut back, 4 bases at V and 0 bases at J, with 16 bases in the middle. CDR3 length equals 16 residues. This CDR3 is CASSSGLRDMNTEAFF. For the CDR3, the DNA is TGTGCCAGCAGCAGCGGCCTCAGGGACATGAACACTGAAGCTTTCTTT.

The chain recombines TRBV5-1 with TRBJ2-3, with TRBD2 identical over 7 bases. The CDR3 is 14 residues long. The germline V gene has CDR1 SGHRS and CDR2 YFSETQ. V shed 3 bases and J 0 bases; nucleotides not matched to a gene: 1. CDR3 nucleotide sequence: TGCGCCAGCAGCTCCGGGGGGAGCACAGATACGCAGTATTTT. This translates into CASSSGGSTDTQYF. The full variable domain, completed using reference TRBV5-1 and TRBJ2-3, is KAGVTQTPRYLIKTRGQQVTLSCSPISGHRSVSWYQQTPGQGLQFLFEYFSETQRNKGNFPGRFSGRQFSNSRSEMNVSTLELGDSALYLCASSSGGSTDTQYFGPGTRLTVL.

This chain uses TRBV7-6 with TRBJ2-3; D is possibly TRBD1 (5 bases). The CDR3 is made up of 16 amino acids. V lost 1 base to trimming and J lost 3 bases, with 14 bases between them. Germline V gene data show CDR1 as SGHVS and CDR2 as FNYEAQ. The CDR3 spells CASSLEKGPGTDTQYF. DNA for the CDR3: TGTGCCAGCAGCTTAGAAAAGGGGCCCGGGACAGATACGCAGTATTTT.

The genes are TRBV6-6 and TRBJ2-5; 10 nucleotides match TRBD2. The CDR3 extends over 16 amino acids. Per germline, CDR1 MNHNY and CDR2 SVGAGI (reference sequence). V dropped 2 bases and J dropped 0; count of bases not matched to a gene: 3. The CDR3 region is CASSYSTSGDQETQYF. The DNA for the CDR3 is TGTGCCAGCAGTTACAGCACTAGCGGGGACCAAGAGACCCAGTACTTC.

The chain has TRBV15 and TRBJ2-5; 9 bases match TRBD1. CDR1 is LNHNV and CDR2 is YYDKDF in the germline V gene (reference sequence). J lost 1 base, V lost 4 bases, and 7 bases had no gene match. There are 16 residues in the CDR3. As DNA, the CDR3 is TGTGCCACCAGCATGGGGACAGGGTGGGCCCAAGAGACCCAGTACTTC. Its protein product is CATSMGTGWAQETQYF.

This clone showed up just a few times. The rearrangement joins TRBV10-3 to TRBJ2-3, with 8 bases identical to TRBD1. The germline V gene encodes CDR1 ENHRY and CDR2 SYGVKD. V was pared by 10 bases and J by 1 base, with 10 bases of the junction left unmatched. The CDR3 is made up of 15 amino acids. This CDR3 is CATAFPGQGTDTQYF. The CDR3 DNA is TGTGCCACGGCCTTTCCGGGACAGGGCACAGATACGCAGTATTTT.

CDR3 loop: CASSQESNNEQFF. CDR3 DNA: TGCGCCAGCAGCCAAGAGAGCAACAATGAGCAGTTCTTC. The V and J genes are TRBV4-1 and TRBJ2-1, with D uncertain. Deletions cut 0 bases from V and 5 bases from J, with 5 bases between. Germline V CDR1 and CDR2: MGHRA, YSYEKL. The CDR3 has 13 amino acids.

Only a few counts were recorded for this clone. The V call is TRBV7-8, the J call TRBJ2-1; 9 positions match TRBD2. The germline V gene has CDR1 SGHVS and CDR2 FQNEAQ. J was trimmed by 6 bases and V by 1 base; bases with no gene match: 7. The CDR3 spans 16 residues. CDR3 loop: CASSLELAGGPNEQFF. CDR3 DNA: TGTGCCAGCAGCTTAGAGTTGGCGGGGGGGCCCAATGAGCAGTTCTTC.

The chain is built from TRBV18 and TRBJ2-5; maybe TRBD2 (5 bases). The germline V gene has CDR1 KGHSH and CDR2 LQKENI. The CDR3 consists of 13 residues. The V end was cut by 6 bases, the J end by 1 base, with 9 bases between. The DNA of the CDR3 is TGTGCCAGCTCCCTCGGACTCCAAGAGACCCAGTACTTC. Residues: CASSLGLQETQYF.

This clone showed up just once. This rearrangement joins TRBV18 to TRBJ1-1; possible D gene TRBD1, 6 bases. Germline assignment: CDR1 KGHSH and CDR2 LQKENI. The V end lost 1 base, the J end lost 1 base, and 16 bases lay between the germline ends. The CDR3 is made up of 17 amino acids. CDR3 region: CASSPLLAQGRNTEAFF. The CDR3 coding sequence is TGTGCCAGCTCACCACTATTAGCACAGGGACGGAACACTGAAGCTTTCTTT.

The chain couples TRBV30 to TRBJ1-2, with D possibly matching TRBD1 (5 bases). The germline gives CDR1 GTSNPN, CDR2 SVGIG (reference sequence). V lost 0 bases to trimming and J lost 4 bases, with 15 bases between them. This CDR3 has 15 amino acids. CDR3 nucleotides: TGTGCCTGGAGTGTAAATAGTGCAGGGATCTATGGCTACACCTTC. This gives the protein CAWSVNSAGIYGYTF.

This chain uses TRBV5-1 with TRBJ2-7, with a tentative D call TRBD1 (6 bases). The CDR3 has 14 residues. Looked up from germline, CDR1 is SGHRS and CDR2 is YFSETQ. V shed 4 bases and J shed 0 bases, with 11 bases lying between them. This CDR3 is CASSRGHLSYEQYF. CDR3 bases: TGCGCCAGCAGCAGGGGACACCTCTCCTACGAGCAGTACTTC.

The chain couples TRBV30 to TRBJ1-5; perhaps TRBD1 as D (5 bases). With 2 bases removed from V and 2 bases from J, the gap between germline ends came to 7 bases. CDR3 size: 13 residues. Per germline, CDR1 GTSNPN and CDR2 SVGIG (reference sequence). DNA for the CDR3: TGTGCCTGGAGTACAGGCGGCAATCAGCCCCAGCATTTT. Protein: CAWSTGGNQPQHF.

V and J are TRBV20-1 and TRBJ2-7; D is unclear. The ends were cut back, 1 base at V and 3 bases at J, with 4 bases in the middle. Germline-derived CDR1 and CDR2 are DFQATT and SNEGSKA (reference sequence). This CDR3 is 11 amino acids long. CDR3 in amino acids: CSARVFYEQYF. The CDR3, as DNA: TGCAGTGCTAGAGTCTTCTACGAGCAGTACTTC.